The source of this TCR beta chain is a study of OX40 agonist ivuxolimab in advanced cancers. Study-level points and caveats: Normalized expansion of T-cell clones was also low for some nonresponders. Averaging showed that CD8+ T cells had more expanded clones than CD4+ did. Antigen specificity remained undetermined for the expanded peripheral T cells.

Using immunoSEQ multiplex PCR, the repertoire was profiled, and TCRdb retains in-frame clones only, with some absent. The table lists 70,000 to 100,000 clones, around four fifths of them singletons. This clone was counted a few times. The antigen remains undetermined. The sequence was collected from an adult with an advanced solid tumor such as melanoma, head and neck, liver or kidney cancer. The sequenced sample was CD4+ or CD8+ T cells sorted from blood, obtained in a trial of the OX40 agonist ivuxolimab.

CDR3 in DNA: TGTGCCAGCCCCCCCTCGGAGGCAGCACGCACAGATACGCAGTATTTT. This gives the protein CASPPSEAARTDTQYF. The J gene is TRBJ2-3, the V gene TRBV28; maybe TRBD2 (5 bases). This CDR3 has 16 amino acids. Deletions cut 8 bases from V and 1 base from J, with 19 bases between. CDR1 and CDR2 from the germline V gene are MDHEN and SYDVKM.